Presented here are 27 T cell receptor beta chains from one specimen sequenced in a study of T-cell reconstitution after alpha-beta-depleted transplantation in children. Unique molecular identifiers tagged the TCRbeta library. In TCRdb, the PCR reads were re-called with MiXCR into one record per CDR3 protein. This table has approximately 500,000 distinct CDR3 sequences, over 20% appearing once. The sequencing here drew on PBMCs, taken before TCRalphabeta/CD19-depleted stem cell transplant. The receptor set was obtained from a boy under two years old with Wiskott-Aldrich syndrome, due to receive a stem cell transplant.

This clonotype was picked up a small number of times. The chain carries TRBV20-1 and TRBJ2-3; TRBD2 agrees at 11 bases. The CDR3 is 16 amino acids. Germline-derived CDR1 and CDR2 are DFQATT and SNEGSKA (reference sequence). The J segment lost 2 bases and the V segment lost 5 bases, leaving 9 bases of the junction unmatched. The CDR3 here is CSAHGLAGLNTDTQYF. As DNA, the CDR3 is TGCAGTGCTCACGGACTAGCGGGCCTTAACACAGATACGCAGTATTTT.

The chain has TRBV5-1 and TRBJ2-5; tentative D call: TRBD2 (6 bases). Trimming left V 4 bases short and J 2 bases short, with 12 bases between. The CDR3 is made up of 14 amino acids. Germline CDR1 reads SGHRS; CDR2 reads YFSETQ. The CDR3 sequence: CASSGRLVQETQYF. DNA of the CDR3: TGCGCCAGCAGCGGACGACTAGTACAAGAGACCCAGTACTTC.

V usage is TRBV6-5 and J usage is TRBJ2-5, with 7 bases identical to TRBD1. The germline gives CDR1 MNHEY, CDR2 SVGAGI. The CDR3 runs 16 residues. V lost 4 bases, J lost 4 bases, and 12 bases stayed unmatched. The DNA of the CDR3 is TGTGCCAGCAGTTCCACAACAGGGGCGCCAACAGAGACCCAGTACTTC. This encodes CASSSTTGAPTETQYF.

The V call is TRBV28, the J call TRBJ2-1; either TRBD1 or TRBD2 may fit D (5 bases each). V gave up 0 bases and J gave up 5 bases, with 11 bases separating them. Germline CDR1 reads MDHEN; CDR2 reads SYDVKM. This CDR3 region has 15 residues. The CDR3 spells CASSLWTGANNEQFF. CDR3 DNA: TGTGCCAGCAGTTTATGGACCGGGGCGAACAATGAGCAGTTCTTC.

The chain is built from TRBV5-1 and TRBJ2-3; D unclear. This CDR3 has 15 residues. CDR1 SGHRS and CDR2 YFSETQ come from the germline V gene. V shed 0 bases and J shed 0 bases, with 8 bases lying between them. In DNA form, the CDR3 reads TGCGCCAGCAGCTTGGATGGTCCAAGCACAGATACGCAGTATTTT. Translated: CASSLDGPSTDTQYF.

This chain uses TRBV5-1 with TRBJ2-1; D is unresolved. The length of the CDR3 is 14 residues. Germline V gene sequence: CDR1 SGHRS, CDR2 YFSETQ. V gave up 1 base and J gave up 6 bases, with 11 bases separating them. CDR3 in amino acids: CASSLSTVSNEQFF. DNA of the CDR3: TGCGCCAGCAGCTTGTCAACGGTGAGCAATGAGCAGTTCTTC.

In this sample, this clonotype turned up a few times. The chain has TRBV11-2 and TRBJ1-1; D not resolved. Germline V gives CDR1 SGHAT, CDR2 FQNNGV. Trimming cost V 5 bases and J 7 bases, with 17 bases left between them. The CDR3 extends over 14 amino acids. The CDR3 bases are TGTGCCAGCAGCCCACCCGGGAGGGTGGGTGAAGCTTTCTTT. Its translation is CASSPPGRVGEAFF.

The rearrangement links TRBV5-1 to TRBJ1-3, with D perhaps matching TRBD1 (5 bases). CDR1 and CDR2 from the germline V gene are SGHRS and YFSETQ. The CDR3 totals 16 residues. V shed 4 bases and J shed 2 bases, with 16 bases lying between them. CDR3 coding DNA: TGCGCCAGCAGCCCACCGCTAGACAGCGCTGGAAACACCATATATTTT. This encodes CASSPPLDSAGNTIYF.

This rearrangement joins TRBV3-1 to TRBJ2-7; 8 bases are a match to TRBD2. The J segment lost 6 bases and the V segment lost 4 bases, leaving 8 bases of the junction unmatched. The germline V gene has CDR1 LGHDT and CDR2 YNNKEL (reference sequence). The CDR3 totals 14 residues. The CDR3 protein is CASSRSGTPSEQYF. CDR3 nucleotide sequence: TGTGCCAGCAGCCGTAGCGGGACGCCCTCCGAGCAGTACTTC.

The J gene is TRBJ2-3, the V gene TRBV5-1, with 11 bases aligning to TRBD2. Germline V CDR1 and CDR2: SGHRS, YFSETQ. Trimming took 1 base from V and 4 from J; bases not matched to a gene: 8. This CDR3 comprises 17 residues. CDR3 region: CASSLPPTSGSADTQYF. In DNA form, the CDR3 reads TGCGCCAGCAGCTTGCCACCTACTAGCGGGAGCGCAGATACGCAGTATTTT.

This clonotype has a handful of counts. This chain joins TRBV10-3 and TRBJ2-3; D assignment may be TRBD1 or TRBD2 (5 bases each). V was trimmed by 6 bases and J by 2 bases, leaving 18 bases between them. The germline gives CDR1 ENHRY, CDR2 SYGVKD. The CDR3 length is 16 residues. The CDR3 DNA reads TGTGCCATCAGACAGGTTCTCGGAGGTTTCACAGATACGCAGTATTTT. Protein sequence: CAIRQVLGGFTDTQYF.

Details on this clonotype: Relative to the germline gene, one junction end is altered; a read error may explain this. This sequence joins TRBV12-3 or TRBV12-4 and TRBJ1-5; D not certain. The length of the CDR3 is 12 residues. The CDR3 reads CASSSHNRPQHF. The DNA for the CDR3 is TGTGCCAGCAGCTCTCATAATCGGCCCCAGCATTTT.

This clonotype was observed a few times. The DNA for the CDR3 is TGTGCCAGCAGCCATCGACTAGCGGGAGTTCAGGACACAGATACGCAGTATTTT. Residues: CASSHRLAGVQDTDTQYF. The chain recombines TRBV3-1 with TRBJ2-3; 12 nucleotides agree with TRBD2. CDR1 is LGHDT, CDR2 YNNKEL, per germline (reference sequence). The CDR3 extends over 18 amino acids. J was trimmed by 2 bases and V by 3 bases; bases with no gene match: 9.

This clonotype has more than one count but fewer than ten. The chain uses TRBV21-1 and TRBJ2-5; the table names TRBD1, a call not compared with the DNA. TRBV21-1 has pseudogene status. The CDR3 loop spans 16 amino acids. DNA for the CDR3: TGTGCCAGCAGCCATTGCAAAGGACAGGGGGCAAAGACCCAGTACTTC. Residues: CASSHCKGQGAKTQYF.

The rearrangement uses TRBV5-4 and TRBJ1-3; TRBD1 might be the D (5 bases). Germline loops: CDR1 SGHNT, CDR2 YYREEE (reference sequence). With 4 bases removed from V and 0 bases from J, the gap between germline ends came to 11 bases. There are 15 residues in the CDR3. CDR3: CASSQGPHSGNTIYF. Here the CDR3 DNA reads TGTGCCAGCAGCCAGGGACCGCACTCTGGAAACACCATATATTTT.

This sequence joins TRBV5-1 and TRBJ1-5; tentatively, D is TRBD1 (5 bases). Germline V gene lookup returns CDR1 SGHRS and CDR2 YFSETQ. V was cut by 5 bases and J by 6 bases, with 18 bases left in between. The CDR3 loop spans 15 amino acids. DNA of the CDR3: TGCGCCAGCAGTCCCGGTTACGGGGGGAGTCAGCCCCAGCATTTT. Protein product: CASSPGYGGSQPQHF.

This rearrangement joins TRBV2 to TRBJ2-2; D not certain. Trimming removed 5 bases at V and 7 bases at J, with 5 bases between. From germline, CDR1 is SNHLY and CDR2 FYNNEI. This CDR3 is 11 amino acids long. The CDR3 bases are TGTGCCAGCAGTTATAACGGGGAGCTGTTTTTT. The encoded protein is CASSYNGELFF.

V usage is TRBV10-3 and J usage is TRBJ1-6, with D unresolved. The CDR3 sequence is 15 residues long. Germline values: CDR1 ENHRY, CDR2 SYGVKD. V lost 10 bases to trimming and J lost 4 bases, with 17 bases between them. The CDR3 DNA follows: TGTGCCACACAACAGCGGGATAGGTATAATTCACCCCTCCACTTT. Residues: CATQQRDRYNSPLHF.

The gene calls are TRBV5-1 and TRBJ1-1; D perhaps matches TRBD1 (5 bases). The CDR3 loop spans 13 amino acids. Trimming removed 0 bases from V and 8 bases from J, with 11 bases in between. Germline V CDR1 and CDR2: SGHRS, YFSETQ. The CDR3 loop is CASSLEVGVEAFF. In DNA form, the CDR3 reads TGCGCCAGCAGCTTGGAAGTGGGGGTCGAAGCTTTCTTT. The full variable domain, with the rest looked up from reference TRBV5-1 and TRBJ1-1, is KAGVTQTPRYLIKTRGQQVTLSCSPISGHRSVSWYQQTPGQGLQFLFEYFSETQRNKGNFPGRFSGRQFSNSRSEMNVSTLELGDSALYLCASSLEVGVEAFFGQGTRLTVV.

The sample holds a few counts of this clonotype. The chain recombines TRBV29-1 with TRBJ2-7; no definite D call. CDR3 length equals 11 residues. The germline V gene encodes CDR1 SQVTM and CDR2 ANQGSEA. V was shortened by 2 bases and J by 2 bases, with 4 bases between the two germline ends. CDR3 sequence (DNA): TGCAGCGTTGAACAGGCCTACGAGCAGTACTTC. This codes for CSVEQAYEQYF.

This clonotype has just a few counts. This CDR3 is CASSRRGEKLFF. For the CDR3, the DNA is TGTGCCAGCAGCCGCAGGGGAGAAAAACTGTTTTTT. J is TRBJ1-4 and V is TRBV7-2, with D tentatively TRBD1 (6 bases). V dropped 5 bases and J dropped 8 bases, with 9 bases sitting between them. The CDR3 totals 12 residues. Per the germline V gene, CDR1 is SGHTA and CDR2 is FQGNSA.

This clonotype was counted a few times. V gene TRBV2 combines with J gene TRBJ2-1; 7 bases are a match to TRBD2. J was trimmed by 4 bases and V by 8 bases; bases with no gene match: 8. The V gene's germline CDR1 is SNHLY and CDR2 FYNNEI. The CDR3 has 14 residues. CDR3 nucleotides: TGTGCCAGCTGGAAGCGGGGACTATACAATGAGCAGTTCTTC. It translates to CASWKRGLYNEQFF.

The chain couples TRBV29-1 to TRBJ2-7; TRBD1 might be the D (5 bases). Trimming stripped 4 bases from V and 5 bases from J, with 15 bases between. Germline V gene lookup returns CDR1 SQVTM and CDR2 ANQGSEA. CDR3 length equals 13 residues. The CDR3 DNA sequence: TGCAGCGTTGCCGGCAGGGTAATGGACGAGCAGTACTTC. The encoded protein is CSVAGRVMDEQYF.

V gene TRBV30 combines with J gene TRBJ2-3; D is undetermined. CDR1 and CDR2 (germline): GTSNPN, SVGIG (reference sequence). The V end was cut by 6 bases, the J end by 0 bases, with 10 bases between. The CDR3 length is 13 residues. CDR3 amino acids: CACQGISTDTQYF. The DNA for the CDR3 is TGTGCCTGCCAAGGAATAAGCACAGATACGCAGTATTTT. Combining the CDR3 with reference TRBV30 and TRBJ2-3 gives the whole variable domain SQTIHQWPATLVQPVGSPLSLECTVEGTSNPNLYWYRQAAGRGLQLLFYSVGIGQISSEVPQNLSASRPQDRQFILSSKKLLLSDSGFYLCACQGISTDTQYFGPGTRLTVL.

This clonotype was seen only once. This rearrangement joins TRBV20-1 to TRBJ1-1; D uncertain. Germline V lookup: CDR1 DFQATT, CDR2 SNEGSKA (reference sequence). V was pared by 3 bases and J by 0 bases, with 11 bases between. The CDR3 has 14 residues. The CDR3, as DNA: TGCAGTGCTAGTCGTGGCAGCATGAACACTGAAGCTTTCTTT. Translation: CSASRGSMNTEAFF.

The J gene is TRBJ2-3, the V gene TRBV7-2; possibly TRBD2 for D (5 bases). V was shortened by 5 bases and J by 0 bases, with 12 bases between the two germline ends. Germline V lookup: CDR1 SGHTA, CDR2 FQGNSA. The CDR3 length is 15 residues. CDR3: CASSVTRTSTDTQYF. The CDR3 coding sequence is TGTGCCAGCAGCGTCACAAGGACTAGCACAGATACGCAGTATTTT.

The sample holds a few counts of this clonotype. V gene TRBV5-1 combines with J gene TRBJ2-1; no clear D gene. V lost 5 bases and J 6 bases, leaving 6 bases between the germline ends. This CDR3 spans 11 amino acids. Per the germline V gene, CDR1 is SGHRS and CDR2 is YFSETQ. CDR3 protein: CASRLVNEQFF. The CDR3 DNA reads TGCGCCAGCAGGCTAGTCAATGAGCAGTTCTTC.